The 18 T cell receptor beta chains below all came from one sample that was sequenced in a study of blood T cell repertoires in COVID-19. The repertoire was sequenced with immunoSEQ multiplex PCR; TCRdb's copy has only in-frame clones and lacks some. This sample has nearly 70,000 clones, with 88% found just once. What was sequenced was peripheral blood. These receptors all come from a woman aged 65 to 85 with acute or convalescent COVID-19.

This clone was found once. The gene calls are TRBV23-1 and TRBJ1-1, with 7 bases aligning to TRBD1. TRBV23-1 counts as an open reading frame of uncertain function. V lost 2 bases, J lost 2 bases, and 11 bases stayed unmatched. The CDR3 spans 17 residues. As DNA, the CDR3 is TGCGCCAGCAGTCAAATTGGGGTTGGGACAGATAACACTGAAGCTTTCTTT. It specifies CASSQIGVGTDNTEAFF.

The chain recombines TRBV2 with TRBJ1-1; possibly TRBD1 for D (6 bases). The CDR3 is made up of 13 amino acids. V was shortened by 7 bases and J by 4 bases, with 13 bases between the two germline ends. The V gene's germline CDR1 is SNHLY and CDR2 FYNNEI. The CDR3: CASTWGPTTEAFF. As DNA, the CDR3 is TGTGCCAGCACCTGGGGGCCAACCACTGAAGCTTTCTTT.

V usage is TRBV6-5 and J usage is TRBJ1-2, with D possibly matching TRBD1 (6 bases). Germline V gives CDR1 MNHEY, CDR2 SVGAGI. The V end was cut by 2 bases, the J end by 6 bases, with 10 bases between. The CDR3 runs 13 residues. CDR3 region: CASSYGGGDGYTF. In DNA, the CDR3 is TGTGCCAGCAGTTACGGAGGGGGGGATGGCTACACCTTC.

The chain couples TRBV28 to TRBJ1-1, with D maybe TRBD1 (6 bases). Looked up from germline, CDR1 is MDHEN and CDR2 is SYDVKM. V lost 5 bases to trimming and J lost 1 base, with 14 bases between them. The CDR3 covers 15 residues. CDR3 in amino acids: CASSKQGLGNTEAFF. CDR3 coding DNA: TGTGCCAGCAGTAAACAGGGTCTTGGGAACACTGAAGCTTTCTTT. The whole variable domain, filled in from reference TRBV28 and TRBJ1-1, reads DVKVTQSSRYLVKRTGEKVFLECVQDMDHENMFWYRQDPGLGLRLIYFSYDVKMKEKGDIPEGYSVSREKKERFSLILESASTNQTSMYLCASSKQGLGNTEAFFGQGTRLTVV.

The chain joins TRBV19 to TRBJ1-1; D uncertain. Trimming removed 5 bases from V and 0 bases from J, with 10 bases in between. CDR3 size: 14 residues. Germline V gene sequence: CDR1 LNHDA, CDR2 SQIVND (reference sequence). The CDR3 DNA follows: TGTGCCAGTAGTGTTGGACTGGTGAACACTGAAGCTTTCTTT. Amino acids: CASSVGLVNTEAFF.

The V call is TRBV7-3, the J call TRBJ2-3, with 8 bases lining up with TRBD2. This CDR3 has 15 residues. Germline V gene sequence: CDR1 SGHTA, CDR2 FQGTGA. V dropped 3 bases and J dropped 2; count of bases not matched to a gene: 4. The CDR3 nucleotides read TGTGCCAGCAGCTTCGGGCGGGGGGTCACAGATACGCAGTATTTT. Encoded protein: CASSFGRGVTDTQYF.

The genes are TRBV19 and TRBJ2-2, with 8 nucleotides matching TRBD1. V dropped 7 bases and J dropped 2; count of bases not matched to a gene: 9. Looked up from germline, CDR1 is LNHDA and CDR2 is SQIVND (reference sequence). The CDR3 sequence is 16 residues long. The CDR3 loop reads CASIKSGTGNTGELFF. As DNA, the CDR3 is TGTGCCAGTATTAAATCCGGGACAGGTAACACCGGGGAGCTGTTTTTT. The full variable domain, rest sourced from reference TRBV19 and TRBJ2-2, is DGGITQSPKYLFRKEGQNVTLSCEQNLNHDAMYWYRQDPGQGLRLIYYSQIVNDFQKGDIAEGYSVSREKKESFPLTVTSAQKNPTAFYLCASIKSGTGNTGELFFGEGSRLTVL.

This clone was observed once. CDR3 coding DNA: TGTGCCAGCCGCCGGGGGGCGGTTAACACTGAAGCTTTCTTT. Translation gives CASRRGAVNTEAFF. The chain employs TRBV25-1 and TRBJ1-1, with TRBD1 as a possible D gene (6 bases). This CDR3 contains 14 residues. Germline CDR1 reads MGHDK; CDR2 reads SYGVNS. Trimming removed 8 bases from V and 2 bases from J, with 15 bases in between.

The rearrangement links TRBV12-3 or TRBV12-4 to TRBJ2-3, with D perhaps matching TRBD2 (6 bases). This CDR3 is built from 12 residues. The V end lost 3 bases, the J end lost 10 bases, and 11 bases lay between the germline ends. CDR3 protein: CASSFGLKAQYF. The DNA of the CDR3 is TGTGCCAGCAGTTTCGGACTAAAGGCGCAGTATTTT.

This clone came up a few times. The sample carries other DNA sequences with the same CDR3. V usage is TRBV4-3 and J usage is TRBJ1-6; D not certain. V was clipped by 0 bases and J by 0 bases, with 9 bases between them. CDR1 LGHNA and CDR2 YSLEER come from the germline V gene. The CDR3 covers 17 residues. CDR3 in amino acids: CASSQDRGSSYNSPLHF. Here the CDR3 DNA reads TGCGCCAGCAGCCAAGATAGAGGGAGCTCCTATAATTCACCCCTCCACTTT.

The chain recombines TRBV28 with TRBJ1-4; D possibly corresponds to TRBD1 (5 bases). Trimming removed 3 bases at V and 1 base at J, with 15 bases between. The germline gives CDR1 MDHEN, CDR2 SYDVKM. The CDR3 sequence is 17 residues long. In DNA, the CDR3 is TGTGCCAGCAGTTTCGGATCAGGGTGGAGAACTAATGAAAAACTGTTTTTT. Protein product: CASSFGSGWRTNEKLFF.

The gene calls are TRBV29-1 and TRBJ2-5, with D tentatively TRBD1 (5 bases). The CDR3 is 14 residues long. With 4 bases removed from V and 2 bases from J, the gap between germline ends came to 14 bases. Germline V gives CDR1 SQVTM, CDR2 ANQGSEA. The CDR3 loop reads CSVAYGQKQETQYF. The CDR3 DNA reads as TGCAGCGTTGCATACGGACAAAAACAAGAGACCCAGTACTTC.

The chain has TRBV5-4 and TRBJ2-5, with 10 bases identical to TRBD2. This CDR3 region has 16 residues. From germline, CDR1 is SGHNT and CDR2 YYREEE (reference sequence). After removal of 2 bases from V and 5 bases from J, the junction contained 9 bases not matched to a gene. The CDR3 sequence: CASSFGASGSAETQYF. Written as DNA, the CDR3 is TGTGCCAGCAGCTTCGGGGCTAGCGGGAGTGCGGAGACCCAGTACTTC.

The gene calls are TRBV7-3 and TRBJ2-3; the match to TRBD2 covers 13 bases. The CDR3 is 17 residues long. CDR1 is SGHTA, CDR2 FQGTGA, per germline. J was trimmed by 1 base and V by 8 bases; bases with no gene match: 9. The chain's CDR3 is CASGGLAGAGGTDTQYF. The DNA for the CDR3 is TGTGCCAGCGGTGGACTAGCGGGAGCGGGGGGCACAGATACGCAGTATTTT.

This chain connects TRBV12-3 or TRBV12-4 to TRBJ1-2, with D uncertain. The CDR3 covers 13 residues. Trimming took off 1 base at V and 2 bases at J, with 5 bases between the two ends. The CDR3 protein is CASSLVRNYGYTF. In nucleotides, the CDR3 is TGTGCCAGCAGTTTAGTGAGGAACTATGGCTACACCTTC.

The chain links TRBV19 to TRBJ2-1; D may be TRBD2 (7 bases). This CDR3 has 16 residues. Germline CDR1 reads LNHDA; CDR2 reads SQIVND (reference sequence). V dropped 5 bases and J dropped 0 bases, with 14 bases sitting between them. The CDR3 protein is CASSVRGGPSYNEQFF. The CDR3 DNA reads TGTGCCAGTAGTGTTCGCGGGGGCCCCTCCTACAATGAGCAGTTCTTC.

V is TRBV5-1 and J is TRBJ1-3; D unresolved. Trimming took 4 bases from V and 4 from J, leaving 9 bases between them. The CDR3 covers 13 residues. CDR1 is SGHRS, CDR2 YFSETQ, per germline. The CDR3 DNA reads as TGCGCCAGCAGCGAGATTCTGGGAAACACCATATATTTT. Translated, it gives CASSEILGNTIYF.

This chain connects TRBV19 to TRBJ1-5, with 7 positions matching TRBD1. From germline, CDR1 is LNHDA and CDR2 SQIVND (reference sequence). V was clipped by 6 bases and J by 6 bases; unmatched bases: 14. The CDR3 has 16 amino acids. In DNA form, the CDR3 reads TGTGCCAGTAGCGACCGGTTTGGGACAGTCTTTCAGCCCCAGCATTTT. Translating it yields CASSDRFGTVFQPQHF. Based on the CDR3 plus reference TRBV19 and TRBJ1-5, the full variable domain is DGGITQSPKYLFRKEGQNVTLSCEQNLNHDAMYWYRQDPGQGLRLIYYSQIVNDFQKGDIAEGYSVSREKKESFPLTVTSAQKNPTAFYLCASSDRFGTVFQPQHFGDGTRLSIL.